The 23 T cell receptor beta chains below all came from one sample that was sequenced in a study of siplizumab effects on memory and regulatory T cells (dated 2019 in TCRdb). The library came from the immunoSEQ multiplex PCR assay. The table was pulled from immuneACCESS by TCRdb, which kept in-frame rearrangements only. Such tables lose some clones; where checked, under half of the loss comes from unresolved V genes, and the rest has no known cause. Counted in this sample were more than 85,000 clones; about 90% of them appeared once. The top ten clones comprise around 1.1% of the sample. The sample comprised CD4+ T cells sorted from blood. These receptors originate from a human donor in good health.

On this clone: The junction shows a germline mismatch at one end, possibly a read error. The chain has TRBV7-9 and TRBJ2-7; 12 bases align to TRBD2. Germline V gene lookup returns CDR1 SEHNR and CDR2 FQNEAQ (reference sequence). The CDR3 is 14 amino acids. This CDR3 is CASSLAGGTLGQYF. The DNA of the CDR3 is TGTGCCAGCAGCCTAGCGGGAGGGACCCTTGGCCAGTACTTC. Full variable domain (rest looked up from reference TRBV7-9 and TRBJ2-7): DTGVSQNPRHKITKRGQNVTFRCDPISEHNRLYWYRQTLGQGPEFLTYFQNEAQLEKSRLLSDRFSAERPKGSFSTLEIQRTEQGDSAMYLCASSLAGGTLGQYFGPGTRLTVT.

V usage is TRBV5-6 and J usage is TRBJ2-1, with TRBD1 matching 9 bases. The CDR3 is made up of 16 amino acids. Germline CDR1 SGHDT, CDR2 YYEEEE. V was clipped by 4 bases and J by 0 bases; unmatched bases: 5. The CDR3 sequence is CASSLGDRVSYNEQFF. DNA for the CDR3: TGTGCCAGCAGCCTGGGGGACAGGGTCTCCTACAATGAGCAGTTCTTC.

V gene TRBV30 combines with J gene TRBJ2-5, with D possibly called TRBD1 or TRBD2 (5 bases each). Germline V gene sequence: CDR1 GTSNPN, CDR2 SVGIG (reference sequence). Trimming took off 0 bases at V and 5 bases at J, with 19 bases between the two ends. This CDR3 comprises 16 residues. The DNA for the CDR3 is TGTGCCTGGAGTGTATGGCAGGGCCCCGGGGAGGAGACCCAGTACTTC. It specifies CAWSVWQGPGEETQYF.

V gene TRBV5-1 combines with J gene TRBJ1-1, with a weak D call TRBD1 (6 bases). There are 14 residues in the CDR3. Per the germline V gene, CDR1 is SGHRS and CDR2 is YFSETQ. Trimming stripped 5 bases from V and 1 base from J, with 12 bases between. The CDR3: CASSSTGRNTEAFF. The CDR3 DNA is TGCGCCAGCAGTTCTACAGGGCGGAACACTGAAGCTTTCTTT.

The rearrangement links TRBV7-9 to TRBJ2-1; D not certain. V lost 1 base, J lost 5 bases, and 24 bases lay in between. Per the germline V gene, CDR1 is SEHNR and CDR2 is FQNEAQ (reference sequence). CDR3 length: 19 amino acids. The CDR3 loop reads CASSLDQPSLFSPHNEQFF. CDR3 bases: TGTGCCAGCAGCTTAGATCAGCCCTCATTGTTTAGCCCCCACAATGAGCAGTTCTTC.

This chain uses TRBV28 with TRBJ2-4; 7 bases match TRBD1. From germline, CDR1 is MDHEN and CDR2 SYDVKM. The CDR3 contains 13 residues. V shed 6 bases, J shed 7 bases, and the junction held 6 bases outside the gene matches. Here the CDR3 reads CASRRDRANIQYF. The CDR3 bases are TGTGCCAGCAGAAGGGACAGAGCTAACATTCAGTACTTC.

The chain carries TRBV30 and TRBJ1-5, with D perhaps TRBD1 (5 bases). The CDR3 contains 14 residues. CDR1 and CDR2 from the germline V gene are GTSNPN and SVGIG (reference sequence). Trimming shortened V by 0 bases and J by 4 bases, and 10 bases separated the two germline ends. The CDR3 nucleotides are TGTGCCTGGAGTGTAAGGGACGCAAATCAGCCCCAGCATTTT. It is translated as CAWSVRDANQPQHF.

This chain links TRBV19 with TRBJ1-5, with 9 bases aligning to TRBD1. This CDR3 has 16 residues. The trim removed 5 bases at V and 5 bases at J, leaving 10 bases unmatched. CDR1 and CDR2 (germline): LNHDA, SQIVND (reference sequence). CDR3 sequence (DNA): TGTGCCAGTAGTCCACACACAGGGGGCGTTGATCAGCCCCAGCATTTT. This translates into CASSPHTGGVDQPQHF. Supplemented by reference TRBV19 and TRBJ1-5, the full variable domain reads DGGITQSPKYLFRKEGQNVTLSCEQNLNHDAMYWYRQDPGQGLRLIYYSQIVNDFQKGDIAEGYSVSREKKESFPLTVTSAQKNPTAFYLCASSPHTGGVDQPQHFGDGTRLSIL.

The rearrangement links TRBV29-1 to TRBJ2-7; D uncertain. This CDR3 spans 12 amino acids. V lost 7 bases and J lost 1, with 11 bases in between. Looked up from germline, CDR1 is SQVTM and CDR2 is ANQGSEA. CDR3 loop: CSGLSGSYEQYF. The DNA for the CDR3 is TGCAGCGGCCTCAGTGGGTCCTACGAGCAGTACTTC.

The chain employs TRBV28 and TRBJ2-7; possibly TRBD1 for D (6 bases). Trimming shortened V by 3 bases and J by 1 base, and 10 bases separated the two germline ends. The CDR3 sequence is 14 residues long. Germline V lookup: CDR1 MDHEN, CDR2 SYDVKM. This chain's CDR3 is CASSFKRGSYEQYF. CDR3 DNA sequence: TGTGCCAGCAGTTTCAAGAGGGGGTCCTACGAGCAGTACTTC.

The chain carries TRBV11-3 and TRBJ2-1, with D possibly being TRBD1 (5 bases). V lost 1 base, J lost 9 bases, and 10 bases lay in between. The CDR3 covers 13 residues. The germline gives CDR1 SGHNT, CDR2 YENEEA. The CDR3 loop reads CASSLVQGGEQFF. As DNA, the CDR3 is TGTGCCAGCAGCTTAGTCCAGGGCGGTGAGCAGTTCTTC.

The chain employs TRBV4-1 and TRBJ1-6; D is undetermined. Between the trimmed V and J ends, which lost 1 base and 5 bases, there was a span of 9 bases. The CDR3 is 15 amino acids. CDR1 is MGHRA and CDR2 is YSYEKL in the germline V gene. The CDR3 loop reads CASSQGANHNSPLHF. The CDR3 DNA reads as TGCGCCAGCAGCCAAGGAGCCAACCATAATTCACCCCTCCACTTT.

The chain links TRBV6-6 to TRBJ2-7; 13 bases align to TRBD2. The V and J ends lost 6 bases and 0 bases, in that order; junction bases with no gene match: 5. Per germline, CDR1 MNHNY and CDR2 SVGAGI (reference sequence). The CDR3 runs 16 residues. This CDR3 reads CASSSGLAGTSYEQYF. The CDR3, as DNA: TGTGCCAGCAGCTCGGGACTAGCGGGAACCTCCTACGAGCAGTACTTC.

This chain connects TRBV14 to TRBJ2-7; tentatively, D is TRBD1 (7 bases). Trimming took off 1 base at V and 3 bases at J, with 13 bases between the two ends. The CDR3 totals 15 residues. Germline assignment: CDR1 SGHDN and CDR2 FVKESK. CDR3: CASSQGGTAGYEQYF. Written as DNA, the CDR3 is TGTGCCAGCAGCCAAGGGGGGACAGCGGGCTACGAGCAGTACTTC.

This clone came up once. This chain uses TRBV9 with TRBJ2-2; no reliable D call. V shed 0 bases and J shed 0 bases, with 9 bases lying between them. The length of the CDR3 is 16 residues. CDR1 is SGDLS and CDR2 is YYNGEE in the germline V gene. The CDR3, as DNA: TGTGCCAGCAGCGTAGCCCAGGCGCCGAACACCGGGGAGCTGTTTTTT. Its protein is CASSVAQAPNTGELFF.

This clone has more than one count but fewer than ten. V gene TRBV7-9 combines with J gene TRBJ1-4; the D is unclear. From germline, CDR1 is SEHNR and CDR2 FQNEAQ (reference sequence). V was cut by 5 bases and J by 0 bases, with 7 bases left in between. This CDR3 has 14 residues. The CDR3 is CASSILATNEKLFF. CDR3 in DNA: TGTGCCAGCAGCATACTTGCAACTAATGAAAAACTGTTTTTT.

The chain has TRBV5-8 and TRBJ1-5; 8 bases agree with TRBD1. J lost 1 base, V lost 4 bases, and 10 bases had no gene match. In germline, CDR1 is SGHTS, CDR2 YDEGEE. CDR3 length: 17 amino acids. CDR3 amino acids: CASSPRQGRLSNQPQHF. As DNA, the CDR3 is TGTGCCAGCAGCCCCAGACAGGGGCGATTGAGCAATCAGCCCCAGCATTTT.

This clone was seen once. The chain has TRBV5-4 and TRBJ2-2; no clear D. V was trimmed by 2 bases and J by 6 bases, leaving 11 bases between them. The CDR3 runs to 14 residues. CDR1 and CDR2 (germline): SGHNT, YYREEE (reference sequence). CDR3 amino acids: CASSFPSGAGELFF. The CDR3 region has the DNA TGTGCCAGCAGCTTTCCATCGGGCGCCGGGGAGCTGTTTTTT. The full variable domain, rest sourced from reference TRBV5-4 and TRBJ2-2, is ETGVTQSPTHLIKTRGQQVTLRCSSQSGHNTVSWYQQALGQGPQFIFQYYREEENGRGNFPPRFSGLQFPNYSSELNVNALELDDSALYLCASSFPSGAGELFFGEGSRLTVL.

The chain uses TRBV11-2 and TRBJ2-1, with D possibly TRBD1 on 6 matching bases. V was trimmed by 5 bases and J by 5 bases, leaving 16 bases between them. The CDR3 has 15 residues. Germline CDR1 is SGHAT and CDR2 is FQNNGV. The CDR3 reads CASSRLRGADNEQFF. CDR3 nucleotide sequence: TGTGCCAGCAGCCGACTCAGGGGCGCGGACAATGAGCAGTTCTTC.

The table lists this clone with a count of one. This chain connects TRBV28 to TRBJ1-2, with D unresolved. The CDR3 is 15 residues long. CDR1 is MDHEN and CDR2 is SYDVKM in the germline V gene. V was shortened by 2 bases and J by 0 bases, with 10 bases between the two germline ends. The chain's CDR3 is CASSLVARTNYGYTF. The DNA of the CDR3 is TGTGCCAGCAGTTTAGTAGCGCGGACTAACTATGGCTACACCTTC.

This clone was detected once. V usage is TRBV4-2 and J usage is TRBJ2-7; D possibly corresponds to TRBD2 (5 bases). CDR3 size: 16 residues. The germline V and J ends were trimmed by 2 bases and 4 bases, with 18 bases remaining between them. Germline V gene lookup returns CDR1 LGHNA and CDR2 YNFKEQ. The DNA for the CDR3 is TGTGCCAGCAGCCAAAAGAGAGATAGCGCCCTGTACGAGCAGTACTTC. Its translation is CASSQKRDSALYEQYF.

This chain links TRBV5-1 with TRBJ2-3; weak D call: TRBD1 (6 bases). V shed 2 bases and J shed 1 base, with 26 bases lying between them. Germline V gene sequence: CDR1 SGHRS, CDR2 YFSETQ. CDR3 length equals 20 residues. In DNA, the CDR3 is TGCGCCAGCAGCTTCCCCACACCGGCTCAGGGGCCCGGTCGCACAGATACGCAGTATTTT. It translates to CASSFPTPAQGPGRTDTQYF.

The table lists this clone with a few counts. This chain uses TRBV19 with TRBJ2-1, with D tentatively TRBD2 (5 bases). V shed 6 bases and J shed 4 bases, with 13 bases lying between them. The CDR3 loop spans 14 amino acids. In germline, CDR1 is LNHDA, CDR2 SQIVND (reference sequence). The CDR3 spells CASRFGGSYNEQFF. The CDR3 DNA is TGTGCCAGTAGGTTTGGAGGTAGTTACAATGAGCAGTTCTTC.